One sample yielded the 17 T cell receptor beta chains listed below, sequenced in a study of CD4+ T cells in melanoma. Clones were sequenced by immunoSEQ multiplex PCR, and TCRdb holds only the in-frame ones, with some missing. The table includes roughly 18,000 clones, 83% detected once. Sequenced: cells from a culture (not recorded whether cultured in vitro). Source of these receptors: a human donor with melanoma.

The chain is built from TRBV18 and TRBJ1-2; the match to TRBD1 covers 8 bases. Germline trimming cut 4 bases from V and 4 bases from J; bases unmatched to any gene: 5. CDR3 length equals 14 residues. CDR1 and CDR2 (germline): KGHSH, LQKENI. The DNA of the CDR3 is TGTGCCAGCTCACTTGGGACAGGCGGCTATGGCTACACCTTC. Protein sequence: CASSLGTGGYGYTF.

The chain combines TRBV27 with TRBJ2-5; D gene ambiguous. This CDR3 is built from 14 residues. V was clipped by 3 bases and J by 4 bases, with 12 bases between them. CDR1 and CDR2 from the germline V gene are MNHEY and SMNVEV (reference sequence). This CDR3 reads CASSFLVKRETQYF. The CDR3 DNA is TGTGCCAGCAGTTTTCTGGTGAAGCGAGAGACCCAGTACTTC.

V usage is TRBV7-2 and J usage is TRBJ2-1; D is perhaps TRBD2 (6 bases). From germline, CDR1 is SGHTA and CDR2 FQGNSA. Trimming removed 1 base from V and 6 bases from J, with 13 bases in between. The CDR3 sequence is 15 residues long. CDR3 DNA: TGTGCCAGCAGCTTAGAACGGGGACTCGTCAATGAGCAGTTCTTC. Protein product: CASSLERGLVNEQFF.

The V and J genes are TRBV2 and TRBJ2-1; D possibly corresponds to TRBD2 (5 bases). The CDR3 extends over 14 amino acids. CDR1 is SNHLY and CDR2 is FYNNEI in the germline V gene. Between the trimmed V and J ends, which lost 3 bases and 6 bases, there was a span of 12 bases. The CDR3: CASSESPAGNEQFF. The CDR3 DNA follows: TGTGCCAGCAGTGAGTCCCCGGCGGGCAATGAGCAGTTCTTC.

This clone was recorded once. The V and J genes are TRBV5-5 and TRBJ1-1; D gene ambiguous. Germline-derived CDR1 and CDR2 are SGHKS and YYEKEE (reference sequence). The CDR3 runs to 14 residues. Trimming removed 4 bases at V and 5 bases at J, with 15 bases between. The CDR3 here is CASSLGPPGTEAFF. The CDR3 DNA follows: TGTGCCAGCAGCCTGGGTCCACCGGGAACTGAAGCTTTCTTT.

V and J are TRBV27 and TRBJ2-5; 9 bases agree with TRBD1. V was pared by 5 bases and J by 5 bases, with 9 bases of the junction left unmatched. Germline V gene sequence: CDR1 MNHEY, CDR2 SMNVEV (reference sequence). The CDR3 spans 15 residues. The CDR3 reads CASSRGQGRGETQYF. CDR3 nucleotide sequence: TGTGCCAGCAGTCGCGGACAGGGGCGAGGGGAGACCCAGTACTTC.

CDR3 sequence: CASRRDQETQYF. Here the CDR3 DNA reads TGTGCCAGCAGAAGGGACCAAGAGACCCAGTACTTC. The chain is built from TRBV2 and TRBJ2-5; no clear D gene. V was cut by 6 bases and J by 0 bases, with 5 bases left in between. Germline CDR1 reads SNHLY; CDR2 reads FYNNEI. The CDR3 loop spans 12 amino acids.

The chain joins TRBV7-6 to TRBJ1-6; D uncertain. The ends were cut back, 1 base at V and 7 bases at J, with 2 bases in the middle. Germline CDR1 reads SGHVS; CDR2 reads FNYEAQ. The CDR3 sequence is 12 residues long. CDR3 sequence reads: CASSLGNSPLHF. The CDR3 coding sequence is TGTGCCAGCAGCTTAGGAAATTCACCCCTCCACTTT.

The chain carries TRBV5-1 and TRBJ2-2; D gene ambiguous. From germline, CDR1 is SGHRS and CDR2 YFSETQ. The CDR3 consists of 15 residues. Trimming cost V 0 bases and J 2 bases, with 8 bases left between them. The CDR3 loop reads CASSLVSLNTGELFF. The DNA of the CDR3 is TGCGCCAGCAGCTTGGTCTCTCTAAACACCGGGGAGCTGTTTTTT. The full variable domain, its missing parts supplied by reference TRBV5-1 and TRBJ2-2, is KAGVTQTPRYLIKTRGQQVTLSCSPISGHRSVSWYQQTPGQGLQFLFEYFSETQRNKGNFPGRFSGRQFSNSRSEMNVSTLELGDSALYLCASSLVSLNTGELFFGEGSRLTVL.

DNA of the CDR3: TGTGCCAGCAGCCCTAGGGACAGGGGAAAAGGGGGAAACACCATATATTTT. Translated: CASSPRDRGKGGNTIYF. The genes are TRBV7-2 and TRBJ1-3, with 10 bases matching TRBD1. The CDR3 totals 17 residues. Germline CDR1 and CDR2: SGHTA and FQGNSA. Trimming cost V 5 bases and J 4 bases; bases outside gene matches: 11.

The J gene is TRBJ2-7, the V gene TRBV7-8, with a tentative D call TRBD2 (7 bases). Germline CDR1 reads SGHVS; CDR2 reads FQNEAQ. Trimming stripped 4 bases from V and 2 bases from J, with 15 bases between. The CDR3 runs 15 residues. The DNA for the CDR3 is TGTGCCAGCAGCTCCCTGGGCGGGGGCCCCTACGAGCAGTACTTC. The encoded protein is CASSSLGGGPYEQYF.

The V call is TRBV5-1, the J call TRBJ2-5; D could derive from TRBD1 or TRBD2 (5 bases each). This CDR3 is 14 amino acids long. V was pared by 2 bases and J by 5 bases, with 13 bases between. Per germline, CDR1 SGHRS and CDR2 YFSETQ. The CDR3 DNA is TGCGCCAGCAGCTTTGGGGGAGTGAGGGAGACCCAGTACTTC. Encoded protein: CASSFGGVRETQYF.

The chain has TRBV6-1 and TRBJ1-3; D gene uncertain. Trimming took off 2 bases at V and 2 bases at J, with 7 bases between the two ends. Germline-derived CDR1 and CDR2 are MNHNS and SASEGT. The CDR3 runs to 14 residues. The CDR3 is CASSEFRPGNTIYF. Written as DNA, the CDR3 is TGTGCCAGCAGTGAATTCAGACCTGGAAACACCATATATTTT.

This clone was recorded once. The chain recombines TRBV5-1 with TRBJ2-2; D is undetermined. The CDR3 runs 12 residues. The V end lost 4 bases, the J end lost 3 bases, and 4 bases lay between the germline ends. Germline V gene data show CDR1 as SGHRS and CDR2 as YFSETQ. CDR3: CASSAHTGELFF. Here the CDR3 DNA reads TGCGCCAGCAGCGCTCACACCGGGGAGCTGTTTTTT.

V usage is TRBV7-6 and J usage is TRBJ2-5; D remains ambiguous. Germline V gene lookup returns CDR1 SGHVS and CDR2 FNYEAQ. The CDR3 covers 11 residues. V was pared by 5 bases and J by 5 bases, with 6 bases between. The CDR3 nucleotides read TGTGCCAGCAGCCCCGCGGAGACCCAGTACTTC. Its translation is CASSPAETQYF.

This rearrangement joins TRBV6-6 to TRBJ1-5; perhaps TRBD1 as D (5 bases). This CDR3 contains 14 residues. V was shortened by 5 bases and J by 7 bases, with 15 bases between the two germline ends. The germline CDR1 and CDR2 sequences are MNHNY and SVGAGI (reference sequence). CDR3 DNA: TGTGCCAGCAGTACCCGCGGGGCGAGGCAGCCCCAGCATTTT. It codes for CASSTRGARQPQHF.

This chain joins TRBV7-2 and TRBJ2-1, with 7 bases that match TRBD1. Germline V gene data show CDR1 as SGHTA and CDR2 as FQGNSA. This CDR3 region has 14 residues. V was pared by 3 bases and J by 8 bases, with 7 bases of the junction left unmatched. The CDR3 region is CASSFRQGQDEQFF. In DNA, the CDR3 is TGTGCCAGCAGCTTTAGACAGGGTCAGGATGAGCAGTTCTTC. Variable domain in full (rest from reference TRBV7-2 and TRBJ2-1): GAGVSQSPSNKVTEKGKDVELRCDPISGHTALYWYRQSLGQGLEFLIYFQGNSAPDKSGLPSDRFSAERTGGSVSTLTIQRTQQEDSAVYLCASSFRQGQDEQFFGPGTRLTVL.